The count of the clone carrying this T cell receptor (beta chain) is one. Its antigen is as yet unknown. This sample is part of a study of shared clonotypes between healthy human individuals. Study-wide background: A couple of female and a few male donors aged 18 to 49 were enrolled. Whole-study results and caveats: Only a few donors were included, so the genetic and exposure-history diversity represented was limited.

The V gene's germline CDR1 is ENHRY and CDR2 SYGVKD. The ends were cut back, 2 bases at V and 1 base at J, with 8 bases in the middle. The CDR3 is 14 residues long. Several immunoSEQ 96-well plates shared each subset's DNA, each plate a replicate. Using immunoSEQ multiplex PCR, the repertoire was profiled, and TCRdb retains in-frame clones only, with some absent. Of about 490,000 clones in the sample, about 79% were seen once. This TCR derives from a woman aged 40 to 50 in good health. Some clones in this sample may be carry-over from other donors' samples. The sample comprised PBMCs. J is TRBJ1-1 and V is TRBV10-3, with D possibly TRBD1 on 6 matching bases. CDR3 sequence reads: CAISEARGNTEAFF. CDR3 coding DNA: TGTGCCATCAGTGAGGCCAGGGGGAACACTGAAGCTTTCTTT.